This TCR beta chain came from a study of T cell responses to AZD1222 COVID-19 vaccine. The study's findings and limits: White British ancestry dominated among donors, who included more females, and clonal diversity was possibly underestimated. Reports say nearly half of spike-specific TCRs go after unmutated variant regions.

This CDR3 contains 16 residues. Per germline, CDR1 MNHEY and CDR2 SVGAGI. V lost 4 bases to trimming and J lost 4 bases, with 16 bases between them. Here immunoSEQ multiplex PCR was the method, and the copy in TCRdb shows in-frame clones only, minus some. The sample lists more than 95,000 clones; 86% were seen once. Points on this clone: No antigen is known for it.

This rearrangement joins TRBV6-5 to TRBJ2-2; a possible D gene is TRBD2 (6 bases). The sample was peripheral blood, taken 28 days after the second dose of the MenACWY control vaccine. The sequence was collected from an adult who received the MenACWY meningococcal vaccine as a control. The CDR3 DNA is TGTGCCAGCAGTTGGCGGGGAGTAGGGGTCACCGGGGAGCTGTTTTTT. As protein: CASSWRGVGVTGELFF.